What follows are 23 T cell receptor beta chains derived from one specimen sequenced in a study of blood T cells in healthy people across ages. Alongside a J-beta primer mix, a sample-barcoded 5' primer served in a second PCR lasting about 7 to 12 cycles. One entry per CDR3 protein, called by TCRdb with MiXCR from the 5' RACE reads. The data contain about 640,000 distinct CDR3 sequences, roughly 58% of them singletons. The sample comprised blood. The origin of the receptors is a man aged 55 to 69 in good health.

This clonotype was counted between two and nine times. The chain carries TRBV7-8 and TRBJ2-6; no clear D. The CDR3 consists of 16 residues. The V end lost 1 base, the J end lost 0 bases, and 7 bases lay between the germline ends. Germline loops: CDR1 SGHVS, CDR2 FQNEAQ. The DNA of the CDR3 is TGTGCCAGCAGCTTAGTTTACAGCTCTGGGGCCAACGTCCTGACTTTC. Encoded protein: CASSLVYSSGANVLTF.

The V gene is TRBV3-1, the J gene TRBJ1-4; maybe TRBD1 (5 bases). Germline V gives CDR1 LGHDT, CDR2 YNNKEL (reference sequence). Trimming shortened V by 3 bases and J by 5 bases, and 10 bases separated the two germline ends. The CDR3 loop spans 14 amino acids. CDR3 coding DNA: TGTGCCAGCAGCCAGCAGGGTGGGAATGAAAAACTGTTTTTT. This translates into CASSQQGGNEKLFF.

The gene calls are TRBV12-3 or TRBV12-4 and TRBJ1-2; D might be TRBD1 (5 bases). Trimming took 6 bases from V and 6 from J, leaving 11 bases between them. The CDR3 consists of 12 residues. The CDR3 loop is CASSQGDHGYTF. The CDR3 DNA is TGTGCCAGCAGCCAGGGAGATCATGGCTACACCTTC.

This clonotype was seen a handful of times. This chain links TRBV20-1 with TRBJ2-5; D possibly matches TRBD1 or TRBD2 (7 bases each). V lost 3 bases and J lost 5, with 16 bases in between. The CDR3 contains 14 residues. CDR1 is DFQATT and CDR2 is SNEGSKA in the germline V gene (reference sequence). CDR3 sequence: CSARGGGEWETQYF. In DNA form, the CDR3 reads TGCAGTGCTAGGGGAGGGGGCGAATGGGAGACCCAGTACTTC.

This clonotype was picked up many times. The chain recombines TRBV7-6 with TRBJ2-7; D gene ambiguous. This CDR3 comprises 14 residues. Deletions cut 1 base from V and 6 bases from J, with 13 bases between. Germline-derived CDR1 and CDR2 are SGHVS and FNYEAQ. The CDR3 loop is CASSLGLGLGEQYF. CDR3 coding DNA: TGTGCCAGCAGCTTAGGACTGGGTTTGGGCGAGCAGTACTTC.

The sample holds a few counts of this clonotype. The V gene is TRBV27, the J gene TRBJ2-1; D is possibly TRBD1 (6 bases). Germline CDR1 and CDR2: MNHEY and SMNVEV (reference sequence). V gave up 5 bases and J gave up 4 bases, with 21 bases separating them. The CDR3 loop spans 17 amino acids. The CDR3 bases are TGTGCCAGCAGTCCCCGACAGGTTAAGTTCGCGTACAATGAGCAGTTCTTC. Translated, it gives CASSPRQVKFAYNEQFF.

About this clonotype: One end of the junction varies from germline; a read error may be responsible. This chain uses TRBV4-2 with TRBJ2-5; 11 bases are shared with TRBD2. The length of the CDR3 is 18 residues. Germline CDR1 and CDR2: LGHNA and YNFKEQ. The CDR3 bases are TGTGCCAGCAGCCAAGATCTGGCTAGCGGGGGGCACCACGAGACCCAGTACTTC. This sequence encodes CASSQDLASGGHHETQYF.

The genes are TRBV2 and TRBJ2-6; D call uncertain. The V and J ends lost 0 bases and 4 bases respectively, with 7 bases between them. Per the germline V gene, CDR1 is SNHLY and CDR2 is FYNNEI. The CDR3 is 15 amino acids. Here the CDR3 DNA reads TGTGCCAGCAGTGAAGCTCTAAGGGGGGCCAACGTCCTGACTTTC. Its protein is CASSEALRGANVLTF.

The chain uses TRBV28 and TRBJ2-5; 7 positions agree with TRBD1. Trimming took 8 bases from V and 1 from J; bases not matched to a gene: 13. The CDR3 sequence is 16 residues long. Germline CDR1 is MDHEN and CDR2 is SYDVKM. In DNA form, the CDR3 reads TGTGCCAGCGGGGGAATCGGCAGGGGGTTCCAAGAGACCCAGTACTTC. Residues: CASGGIGRGFQETQYF.

V gene TRBV5-1 combines with J gene TRBJ2-1; 9 bases line up with TRBD1. Germline values: CDR1 SGHRS, CDR2 YFSETQ. CDR3 length: 16 amino acids. V gave up 5 bases and J gave up 13 bases; unmatched junction bases: 19. DNA of the CDR3: TGCGCCAGCAGGATGGGGACAGGGACTATACAGGGGGAACAGTTCTTC. Translated: CASRMGTGTIQGEQFF.

This clonotype was seen a single time. This chain connects TRBV7-9 to TRBJ2-1; 9 bases are shared with TRBD2. This CDR3 has 15 residues. Germline V CDR1 and CDR2: SEHNR, FQNEAQ (reference sequence). V lost 6 bases to trimming and J lost 9 bases; unmatched junction nucleotides: 12. The CDR3 sequence: CASRLSGGPVAEQFF. As DNA, the CDR3 is TGTGCCAGCAGACTAAGCGGGGGGCCCGTCGCTGAGCAGTTCTTC.

The V call is TRBV7-2, the J call TRBJ2-1; 8 bases map to TRBD2. V lost 6 bases, J lost 10 bases, and 8 bases stayed unmatched. The CDR3 covers 13 residues. Germline V gene sequence: CDR1 SGHTA, CDR2 FQGNSA. In DNA, the CDR3 is TGTGCCAGCAGTTCACGGGCTAGCGGGGAGCAGTTCTTC. This codes for CASSSRASGEQFF.

The chain uses TRBV3-1 and TRBJ2-7; TRBD1 agrees at 10 bases. Germline V lookup: CDR1 LGHDT, CDR2 YNNKEL (reference sequence). V gave up 0 bases and J gave up 2 bases; unmatched junction bases: 10. The CDR3 contains 18 residues. The CDR3 sequence: CASSQDWAGTGVPYEQYF. CDR3 coding DNA: TGTGCCAGCAGCCAAGATTGGGCCGGGACAGGGGTCCCCTACGAGCAGTACTTC.

The CDR3 DNA follows: TGTGCCAGCATACATCCCAGGGGCACTGAAGCTTTCTTT. This gives the protein CASIHPRGTEAFF. This chain uses TRBV28 with TRBJ1-1; D perhaps matches TRBD1 (6 bases). Germline V lookup: CDR1 MDHEN, CDR2 SYDVKM. Trimming took off 7 bases at V and 4 bases at J, with 13 bases between the two ends. The CDR3 contains 13 residues.

The V call is TRBV20-1, the J call TRBJ2-6; the D gene is possibly TRBD1 (5 bases). Germline values: CDR1 DFQATT, CDR2 SNEGSKA (reference sequence). Trimming removed 5 bases at V and 4 bases at J, with 15 bases between. The CDR3 runs 15 residues. The CDR3 bases are TGCAGTGCTCCGATCAAGGGGCAGGGGGCCAACGTCCTGACTTTC. Amino acids: CSAPIKGQGANVLTF.

The J gene is TRBJ2-1, the V gene TRBV27; tentative D call: TRBD2 (7 bases). This CDR3 region has 15 residues. CDR1 is MNHEY and CDR2 is SMNVEV in the germline V gene (reference sequence). The V end was cut by 8 bases, the J end by 13 bases, with 27 bases between. In nucleotides, the CDR3 is TGTGCCAGCCGTCAGTGGGGGGGGCGAGGAGAGACCCAGTTCTTC. This codes for CASRQWGGRGETQFF.

This chain connects TRBV12-3 or TRBV12-4 to TRBJ1-2; 10 positions agree with TRBD1. J lost 8 bases, V lost 4 bases, and 4 bases had no gene match. The CDR3 has 13 residues. In nucleotides, the CDR3 is TGTGCCAGCAGTTCTTTGACAGGGGGCGGCTACACCTTC. As protein: CASSSLTGGGYTF.

This clonotype has just a few counts. The chain carries TRBV4-2 and TRBJ2-1, with 15 positions matching TRBD2. The CDR3 extends over 18 amino acids. The V gene's germline CDR1 is LGHNA and CDR2 YNFKEQ. J was trimmed by 4 bases and V by 2 bases; bases with no gene match: 6. CDR3 nucleotide sequence: TGTGCCAGCAGCCAACCGGGACTAGCGGGGGGAGCGTACAATGAGCAGTTCTTC. This codes for CASSQPGLAGGAYNEQFF.

This chain connects TRBV7-8 to TRBJ2-7; D might be TRBD1 (6 bases). Germline CDR1 SGHVS, CDR2 FQNEAQ. The CDR3 covers 15 residues. The germline V and J ends were trimmed by 5 bases and 0 bases, with 14 bases remaining between them. For the CDR3, the DNA is TGTGCCAGCAGCATGGACAGACCGCCCTCCTACGAGCAGTACTTC. Translating it yields CASSMDRPPSYEQYF.

The chain recombines TRBV10-3 with TRBJ2-1; the D gene could be TRBD1 or TRBD2 (5 bases each). V lost 8 bases and J 1 base, leaving 12 bases between the germline ends. The germline gives CDR1 ENHRY, CDR2 SYGVKD. The CDR3 has 14 residues. As DNA, the CDR3 is TGTGCCATCTCTGGGACCCAATCCTACAATGAGCAGTTCTTC. It codes for CAISGTQSYNEQFF.

V gene TRBV7-2 combines with J gene TRBJ2-5, with 9 bases fitting TRBD2. This CDR3 is built from 15 residues. V was clipped by 8 bases and J by 1 base; unmatched bases: 8. Per the germline V gene, CDR1 is SGHTA and CDR2 is FQGNSA. CDR3 sequence: CASCAGGTSQETQYF. The CDR3 region has the DNA TGTGCCAGCTGCGCGGGGGGGACTAGCCAAGAGACCCAGTACTTC.

The V call is TRBV6-6, the J call TRBJ1-5, with 7 bases lining up with TRBD1. After removal of 7 bases from V and 4 bases from J, the junction contained 7 bases not matched to a gene. The germline V gene has CDR1 MNHNY and CDR2 SVGAGI (reference sequence). The length of the CDR3 is 14 residues. The CDR3: CASTKSTGNQPQHF. CDR3 DNA: TGTGCCAGCACCAAGTCGACAGGGAATCAGCCCCAGCATTTT.

The DNA for the CDR3 is TGCAGCGTTGTCGGCCAGTATGGCTACACCTTC. Protein: CSVVGQYGYTF. The V call is TRBV29-1, the J call TRBJ1-2, with D unresolved. Trimming took off 4 bases at V and 5 bases at J, with 8 bases between the two ends. This CDR3 comprises 11 residues. In germline, CDR1 is SQVTM, CDR2 ANQGSEA.